One sample yielded the 32 T cell receptor beta chains listed below, sequenced in a study of regulatory T cells in long-lasting Graves disease. Through Arm-PCR of CDR3 regions and iRepertoire HTBI primers, TCR beta libraries were built. TCRdb used MiXCR to reprocess the multiplex PCR reads, holding one entry per CDR3 protein. The top ten clones hold 25% to 35% of a sample with 300,000 or so distinct CDR3 sequences, around 20% of them seen once. The time point denotes: persistent/refractory GD, antithyroid drugs over 5 years with positive TRAb. PBMCs were the source of the RNA used for TCR sequencing. The input for sequencing was peripheral blood mononuclear cells (PBMCs), taken when the disease was refractory, from a patient treated with antithyroid drugs. These receptors came from a female donor with Graves disease.

In its sample, this clonotype was seen many times. The chain recombines TRBV6-1 with TRBJ2-2; D ambiguous. Trimming removed 2 bases at V and 2 bases at J, with 18 bases between. Germline CDR1 and CDR2: MNHNS and SASEGT. The CDR3 is 18 residues long. CDR3 nucleotides: TGTGCCAGCAGTGAACTTCGAGGTGGGTGGCGCAACACCGGGGAGCTGTTTTTT. This sequence encodes CASSELRGGWRNTGELFF.

The chain joins TRBV3-1 to TRBJ2-7; D gene uncertain. The V gene's germline CDR1 is LGHDT and CDR2 YNNKEL (reference sequence). The CDR3 has 14 residues. V gave up 2 bases and J gave up 2 bases, with 10 bases separating them. Here the CDR3 DNA reads TGTGCCAGCAGCCAATTCCGCGGACCCTACGAGCAGTACTTC. This gives the protein CASSQFRGPYEQYF.

About this clonotype: A much larger clone differs from this one at a single base, so this may be a read error. The chain joins TRBV24-1 to TRBJ2-2; the D gene could be TRBD1 or TRBD2 (5 bases each). The length of the CDR3 is 14 residues. Trimming took off 0 bases at V and 7 bases at J, with 8 bases between the two ends. The germline V gene has CDR1 KGHDR and CDR2 SFDVKD. As DNA, the CDR3 is TGTGCCACCAGTGATTTGGGGGGTGGCGGGGAGCTGTTTTTT. This codes for CATSDLGGGGELFF.

CDR3 nucleotides: TGTGCCAGCAGCCCGACAGGGAGCTCCTATAATTCACCCCTCCACTTT. This gives the protein CASSPTGSSYNSPLHF. The J gene is TRBJ1-6, the V gene TRBV14; 7 bases fit TRBD1. V was clipped by 4 bases and J by 0 bases; unmatched bases: 3. CDR1 SGHDN and CDR2 FVKESK come from the germline V gene. There are 16 residues in the CDR3. The full variable domain, with the rest looked up from reference TRBV14 and TRBJ1-6, is EAGVTQFPSHSVIEKGQTVTLRCDPISGHDNLYWYRRVMGKEIKFLLHFVKESKQDESGMPNNRFLAERTGGTYSTLKVQPAELEDSGVYFCASSPTGSSYNSPLHFGNGTRLTVT.

In this sample, this clonotype turned up a few times. The V call is TRBV10-3, the J call TRBJ2-6; D gene unclear. There are 16 residues in the CDR3. V was pared by 3 bases and J by 0 bases, with 9 bases between. Germline V lookup: CDR1 ENHRY, CDR2 SYGVKD. CDR3 sequence reads: CAISDTGLSGANVLTF. The CDR3 nucleotides read TGTGCCATCAGTGATACGGGCCTCTCTGGGGCCAACGTCCTGACTTTC.

The J gene is TRBJ1-1, the V gene TRBV20-1, with D maybe TRBD1 (5 bases). The V gene's germline CDR1 is DFQATT and CDR2 SNEGSKA (reference sequence). CDR3 length: 13 amino acids. Trimming took off 2 bases at V and 1 base at J, with 8 bases between the two ends. This chain's CDR3 is CSARSTGNTEAFF. The CDR3 DNA is TGCAGTGCTAGAAGTACAGGGAACACTGAAGCTTTCTTT.

In its sample, this clonotype was seen a few times. The chain combines TRBV27 with TRBJ1-5; D unclear. V was cut by 5 bases and J by 5 bases, with 13 bases left in between. CDR1 is MNHEY, CDR2 SMNVEV, per germline (reference sequence). The CDR3 length is 14 residues. The CDR3 DNA follows: TGTGCCAGCAGTACCCGACAAAGGGATCAGCCCCAGCATTTT. The encoded protein is CASSTRQRDQPQHF.

This clonotype was found many times. The chain recombines TRBV6-1 with TRBJ1-2; 9 bases are shared with TRBD1. Germline V gene lookup returns CDR1 MNHNS and CDR2 SASEGT. J lost 4 bases, V lost 4 bases, and 10 bases had no gene match. CDR3 size: 16 residues. The CDR3 DNA is TGTGCCAGCAGTGTCCCGGGACAGGGAGACGTCTATGGCTACACCTTC. Translated, it gives CASSVPGQGDVYGYTF.

The chain links TRBV9 to TRBJ1-1; D not resolved. The CDR3 sequence is 15 residues long. CDR1 and CDR2 (germline): SGDLS, YYNGEE. V was pared by 0 bases and J by 0 bases, with 9 bases between. DNA for the CDR3: TGTGCCAGCAGCGTAGCCACGACGGTGAACACTGAAGCTTTCTTT. The encoded protein is CASSVATTVNTEAFF.

This clonotype appeared a few times. The genes are TRBV20-1 and TRBJ2-5, with D possibly called TRBD1 or TRBD2 (6 bases each). In germline, CDR1 is DFQATT, CDR2 SNEGSKA (reference sequence). V lost 0 bases and J 3 bases, leaving 23 bases between the germline ends. The CDR3 is made up of 18 amino acids. The CDR3 bases are TGCAGTGCTAGAGATCTCATGAGAGAGAGGGGGGAAAAAGAGACCCAGTACTTC. Its translation is CSARDLMRERGEKETQYF.

This clonotype appeared many times. The rearrangement links TRBV28 to TRBJ2-5, with TRBD1 as a possible D gene (6 bases). The CDR3 is 13 residues long. The germline V gene has CDR1 MDHEN and CDR2 SYDVKM. Between the trimmed V and J ends, which lost 3 bases and 5 bases, there was a span of 10 bases. CDR3 loop: CASSLRGMETQYF. CDR3 in DNA: TGTGCCAGCAGTTTGAGGGGGATGGAGACCCAGTACTTC.

The table lists this clonotype with a few counts. The CDR3 DNA follows: TGTGCCAGCTCACCCATGGGGGTGAGCACAGATACGCAGTATTTT. This codes for CASSPMGVSTDTQYF. The chain recombines TRBV18 with TRBJ2-3, with D perhaps given as TRBD1 or TRBD2 (5 bases each). Trimming left V 3 bases short and J 0 bases short, with 10 bases between. This CDR3 contains 15 residues. CDR1 and CDR2 from the germline V gene are KGHSH and LQKENI.

The J gene is TRBJ1-1, the V gene TRBV5-4; 9 bases match TRBD1. The V and J ends lost 3 bases and 3 bases, in that order; junction bases with no gene match: 12. Germline values: CDR1 SGHNT, CDR2 YYREEE (reference sequence). The CDR3 loop spans 17 amino acids. The CDR3 reads CASSSGQGDGRYTEAFF. In DNA form, the CDR3 reads TGTGCCAGCAGCTCGGGACAGGGCGACGGCAGGTACACTGAAGCTTTCTTT. The full variable domain, its missing parts supplied by reference TRBV5-4 and TRBJ1-1, is ETGVTQSPTHLIKTRGQQVTLRCSSQSGHNTVSWYQQALGQGPQFIFQYYREEENGRGNFPPRFSGLQFPNYSSELNVNALELDDSALYLCASSSGQGDGRYTEAFFGQGTRLTVV.

The chain has TRBV5-1 and TRBJ1-5; D is perhaps TRBD1 (5 bases). The CDR3 runs 15 residues. With 4 bases removed from V and 3 bases from J, the gap between germline ends came to 14 bases. The germline V gene encodes CDR1 SGHRS and CDR2 YFSETQ. DNA of the CDR3: TGCGCCAGCAGCCTGGGGGGGAGCGCCAATCAGCCCCAGCATTTT. Translated: CASSLGGSANQPQHF.

This clonotype was counted ten times or more. The rearrangement links TRBV28 to TRBJ1-4, with 7 bases fitting TRBD1. The CDR3 runs to 14 residues. The V gene end was trimmed by 3 bases and the J gene end by 6 bases; junction bases not matched to a gene: 4. The V gene's germline CDR1 is MDHEN and CDR2 SYDVKM. CDR3 amino acids: CASSFPGGDEKLFF. CDR3 DNA: TGTGCCAGCAGTTTCCCAGGGGGGGATGAAAAACTGTTTTTT.

V gene TRBV3-1 combines with J gene TRBJ1-5; 10 bases fit TRBD1. From germline, CDR1 is LGHDT and CDR2 YNNKEL (reference sequence). Trimming cost V 0 bases and J 2 bases; bases outside gene matches: 1. CDR3 length: 16 residues. CDR3 bases: TGTGCCAGCAGCCAAGATGGGACAGGGGGCAATCAGCCCCAGCATTTT. It yields the protein CASSQDGTGGNQPQHF.

This clonotype was seen at least ten times. The chain carries TRBV18 and TRBJ1-1; D is unclear. Germline V gene data show CDR1 as KGHSH and CDR2 as LQKENI. Trimming pared 3 bases from V and 1 base from J, leaving 12 bases between. The CDR3 totals 15 residues. CDR3 in amino acids: CASSPASNPNTEAFF. The CDR3 DNA follows: TGTGCCAGCTCACCCGCAAGTAACCCGAACACTGAAGCTTTCTTT. The full variable domain, its missing parts supplied by reference TRBV18 and TRBJ1-1, is NAGVMQNPRHLVRRRGQEARLRCSPMKGHSHVYWYRQLPEEGLKFMVYLQKENIIDESGMPKERFSAEFPKEGPSILRIQQVVRGDSAAYFCASSPASNPNTEAFFGQGTRLTVV.

This clonotype appeared many times. The chain combines TRBV7-9 with TRBJ2-5, with D perhaps TRBD1 (5 bases). CDR3 length equals 13 residues. Trimming pared 5 bases from V and 5 bases from J, leaving 12 bases between. CDR1 SEHNR and CDR2 FQNEAQ come from the germline V gene (reference sequence). CDR3 in DNA: TGTGCCAGCAGCGGTGACAGTCGGGAGACCCAGTACTTC. Translating it yields CASSGDSRETQYF.

In the case of this clonotype: A much larger clone differs from this one at a single base, so this may be a read error. The chain combines TRBV30 with TRBJ1-1; D ambiguous. This CDR3 spans 11 amino acids. Germline CDR1 reads GTSNPN; CDR2 reads SVGIG (reference sequence). The CDR3 region has the DNA TGTGCCACCTTGGGCAGGACTGGAGCTTTCTTT. This gives the protein CATLGRTGAFF.

This clonotype was seen more than once but under ten times. The rearrangement links TRBV19 to TRBJ1-5; D call uncertain. V lost 8 bases to trimming and J lost 5 bases, with 13 bases between them. CDR1 and CDR2 (germline): LNHDA, SQIVND (reference sequence). The CDR3 spans 13 residues. CDR3 DNA sequence: TGTGCCAGTGGTGAATCATACGATCAGCCCCAGCATTTT. Translation gives CASGESYDQPQHF.

This clonotype was picked up many times. J is TRBJ2-7 and V is TRBV11-2; D uncertain. The CDR3 runs to 14 residues. Trimming pared 4 bases from V and 4 bases from J, leaving 14 bases between. Germline CDR1 SGHAT, CDR2 FQNNGV. The CDR3 loop reads CASSYLGSPYEQYF. CDR3 in DNA: TGTGCCAGCAGCTACCTGGGCAGCCCTTACGAGCAGTACTTC.

The chain joins TRBV7-2 to TRBJ2-5; 13 nucleotides agree with TRBD2. Germline V gene lookup returns CDR1 SGHTA and CDR2 FQGNSA. This CDR3 contains 18 residues. V lost 5 bases and J lost 5; bases outside the gene matches: 14. The CDR3 loop is CASSLRLAGGIQAETQYF. CDR3 in DNA: TGTGCCAGCAGCCTCAGACTAGCGGGGGGAATCCAAGCGGAGACCCAGTACTTC.

This clonotype was detected ten times or more. Sequence at one end of the junction differs from germline and may be a read error. This chain links TRBV5-1 with TRBJ2-4, with 11 bases that match TRBD2. Per germline, CDR1 SGHRS and CDR2 YFSETQ. This CDR3 has 15 residues. The DNA of the CDR3 is TGCGCCAGCAGTTTGGTCGGGACTAGCGGCGACATTCAGTACTTC. Amino acids: CASSLVGTSGDIQYF.

In the case of this clonotype: The junction departs from the called germline gene at one end, perhaps through a read error. This chain links TRBV29-1 with TRBJ2-7; D is possibly TRBD1 or TRBD2 (5 bases each). This CDR3 is built from 17 residues. Looked up from germline, CDR1 is SQVTM and CDR2 is ANQGSEA. CDR3 region: CSARGHTGIVSDTEALF. As DNA, the CDR3 is TGCAGCGCGAGGGGTCATACGGGGATTGTGAGCGACACTGAAGCTCTCTTC.

This clonotype was seen repeatedly, ten times or more. The V and J genes are TRBV12-3 or TRBV12-4 and TRBJ1-2, with D maybe TRBD1 (5 bases). The CDR3 covers 13 residues. V shed 3 bases and J shed 7 bases, with 12 bases lying between them. The CDR3 sequence is CASSLGMRGGYTF. CDR3 in DNA: TGTGCCAGCAGTTTGGGCATGAGGGGTGGCTACACCTTC.

At least ten counts were recorded for this clonotype. This could be a read error, since a much larger clone is one nucleotide away. This chain joins TRBV11-3 and TRBJ1-1; 8 nucleotides match TRBD1. Looked up from germline, CDR1 is SGHNT and CDR2 is YENEEA. Trimming cost V 5 bases and J 1 base; bases outside gene matches: 3. This CDR3 contains 14 residues. CDR3 sequence: CASSRQGPNTEAFF. In DNA, the CDR3 is TGTGCCAGCAGCCGACAGGGGCCGAACACTGAAGCTTTCTTT.

The CDR3 region is CASSARLAGVLEQYF. In DNA, the CDR3 is TGTGCCAGCAGCGCACGACTAGCGGGAGTGCTAGAGCAGTACTTC. The chain recombines TRBV7-9 with TRBJ2-7; 12 nucleotides line up with TRBD2. The CDR3 spans 15 residues. Germline V gene data show CDR1 as SEHNR and CDR2 as FQNEAQ (reference sequence). With V trimmed by 5 bases and J by 7 bases, 9 bases remained unmatched.

The J gene is TRBJ1-5, the V gene TRBV7-2; 7 positions agree with TRBD1. The CDR3 has 15 residues. Germline CDR1 is SGHTA and CDR2 is FQGNSA. With V trimmed by 3 bases and J by 1 base, 3 bases remained unmatched. CDR3 sequence reads: CASSFLTGSNQPQHF. CDR3 nucleotides: TGTGCCAGCAGCTTCTTGACAGGGAGCAATCAGCCCCAGCATTTT.

As concerns this clonotype: The junction does not match germline at one end; this may be a read error. This rearrangement joins TRBV10-3 to TRBJ1-1; no clear D. Germline V gene lookup returns CDR1 ENHRY and CDR2 SYGVKD. This CDR3 spans 16 amino acids. CDR3 in amino acids: CAISDLLLGGNTEALF. CDR3 nucleotides: TGTGCCATCAGTGATCTCCTTCTAGGTGGGAACACTGAAGCTCTCTTT.

This clonotype was counted only a few times. The chain joins TRBV19 to TRBJ1-1; D is undetermined. Germline-derived CDR1 and CDR2 are LNHDA and SQIVND (reference sequence). V dropped 6 bases and J dropped 0 bases, with 14 bases sitting between them. This CDR3 is 15 amino acids long. CDR3 nucleotides: TGTGCCAGTAGCCAGGCGGGATATATGAACACTGAAGCTTTCTTT. Amino acid sequence: CASSQAGYMNTEAFF.

This clonotype was detected many times. This rearrangement joins TRBV6-1 to TRBJ1-2; D is possibly TRBD1 (5 bases). V lost 6 bases and J 2 bases, leaving 10 bases between the germline ends. CDR1 and CDR2 (germline): MNHNS, SASEGT. The length of the CDR3 is 13 residues. The CDR3 here is CASSAGPNYGYTF. In DNA form, the CDR3 reads TGTGCCAGCAGCGCAGGGCCAAACTATGGCTACACCTTC.

Ten or more counts support this clonotype. The rearrangement links TRBV5-6 to TRBJ1-6; perhaps TRBD1 as D (5 bases). V dropped 4 bases and J dropped 8 bases, with 13 bases sitting between them. Germline V lookup: CDR1 SGHDT, CDR2 YYEEEE. The CDR3 contains 14 residues. CDR3 loop: CASSRTDSYSPLHF. The CDR3 nucleotides read TGTGCCAGCAGCCGAACTGACAGCTATTCACCCCTCCACTTT.